Ten or more counts support the clone carrying this T cell receptor beta chain. What it binds is unknown. This specimen comes from a study of T-cell reconstitution after alpha-beta-depleted transplantation in children. Unique molecular identifiers were used in preparing the TCRbeta library. In TCRdb, the PCR reads were re-called with MiXCR into one record per CDR3 protein. This table holds 700,000 to 850,000 distinct CDR3 sequences, under 20% found once. Study-level points and caveats: By one year post-transplant, T-cell counts and diversity largely arose from T cells that were newly produced.

Germline V gene sequence: CDR1 MNHEY, CDR2 SMNVEV (reference sequence). The CDR3 has 12 amino acids. Trimming shortened V by 3 bases and J by 5 bases, and 5 bases separated the two germline ends. The sequence was obtained from a male patient younger than 18 who had a stem cell transplant for acute lymphoblastic leukemia, so the T cells may come from the graft donor. Sequencing was performed on PBMCs, mostly from graft donor cells, taken 360 days after TCRalphabeta/CD19-depleted stem cell transplant. The chain carries TRBV27 and TRBJ2-1; D unclear. The CDR3 loop reads CASSFINNEQFF. Written as DNA, the CDR3 is TGTGCCAGCAGTTTCATCAACAATGAGCAGTTCTTC.